Below, 31 T cell receptor beta chains from the same sample are listed, as sequenced in a study of glioma-infiltrating T cells after dendritic cell vaccination. Profiling relied on immunoSEQ multiplex PCR, and the TCRdb table lists in-frame clones only, not all of them. The sample has 50,000 to 75,000 clones; roughly 84% are singletons. Time point in this sample: after dendritic cell vaccination, including at tumor progression/relapse. This specimen was blood, taken after dendritic cell vaccination. These TCRs come from a human donor with glioblastoma.

The genes are TRBV6-1 and TRBJ2-7; TRBD1 matches at 8 bases. The CDR3 consists of 14 residues. The trim removed 4 bases at V and 1 base at J, leaving 3 bases unmatched. Germline V CDR1 and CDR2: MNHNS, SASEGT. In nucleotides, the CDR3 is TGTGCCAGCAGTGGGACAGGGACTTCCTACGAGCAGTACTTC. This gives the protein CASSGTGTSYEQYF.

This clone was observed a few times. This chain connects TRBV7-6 to TRBJ2-7; 10 bases are shared with TRBD2. Germline values: CDR1 SGHVS, CDR2 FNYEAQ. V shed 2 bases and J 2 bases; nucleotides not matched to a gene: 0. This CDR3 is built from 14 residues. Here the CDR3 reads CASSLTSGAYEQYF. The CDR3 coding sequence is TGTGCCAGCAGCTTAACTAGCGGGGCCTACGAGCAGTACTTC.

This chain connects TRBV5-4 to TRBJ2-1, with 11 bases lining up with TRBD2. This CDR3 contains 18 residues. V shed 5 bases, J shed 7 bases, and the junction held 17 bases outside the gene matches. Germline-derived CDR1 and CDR2 are SGHNT and YYREEE (reference sequence). As DNA, the CDR3 is TGTGCCAGCAGTTCCACGACTTTCGGCCTAGCGGGGGGAAATGAGCAGTTCTTC. As protein: CASSSTTFGLAGGNEQFF.

This clone was counted between two and nine times. The chain combines TRBV11-2 with TRBJ2-5; the D is unclear. The DNA end is more similar to TRBJ2-7, so the J call may be wrong. CDR1 SGHAT and CDR2 FQNNGV come from the germline V gene. This CDR3 comprises 12 residues. The CDR3 sequence is CASSFVAYEQYF. CDR3 bases: TGTGCCAGCAGCTTTGTAGCTTACGAGCAGTACTTC.

CDR3 amino acids: CASSAWGGQETQYF. CDR3 DNA sequence: TGTGCCAGCAGCGCGTGGGGGGGCCAAGAGACCCAGTACTTC. V is TRBV5-4 and J is TRBJ2-5, with 7 bases lining up with TRBD2. This CDR3 spans 14 amino acids. Trimming took 4 bases from V and 1 from J; bases not matched to a gene: 4. In germline, CDR1 is SGHNT, CDR2 YYREEE (reference sequence). Full variable domain (rest looked up from reference TRBV5-4 and TRBJ2-5): ETGVTQSPTHLIKTRGQQVTLRCSSQSGHNTVSWYQQALGQGPQFIFQYYREEENGRGNFPPRFSGLQFPNYSSELNVNALELDDSALYLCASSAWGGQETQYFGPGTRLLVL.

The chain links TRBV7-3 to TRBJ1-1; 8 bases are shared with TRBD1. The germline V gene has CDR1 SGHTA and CDR2 FQGTGA. There are 16 residues in the CDR3. V shed 5 bases, J shed 0 bases, and the junction held 8 bases outside the gene matches. CDR3 sequence reads: CASSTRTGRMNTEAFF. CDR3 in DNA: TGTGCCAGCAGCACTAGGACAGGGAGGATGAACACTGAAGCTTTCTTT.

The V gene is TRBV4-1, the J gene TRBJ2-7; 12 positions agree with TRBD2. The junction had 5 bases not matched to a gene; V was cut back by 2 bases and J by 6 bases. The CDR3 is 15 amino acids. The germline gives CDR1 MGHRA, CDR2 YSYEKL. For the CDR3, the DNA is TGCGCCAGCAGCCAACCCGGACTAGCGGGGAGCGAGCAGTACTTC. Amino acids: CASSQPGLAGSEQYF.

The chain recombines TRBV6-5 with TRBJ2-2, with 7 bases identical to TRBD2. The CDR3 extends over 16 amino acids. CDR1 and CDR2 (germline): MNHEY, SVGAGI. V shed 0 bases, J shed 5 bases, and the junction held 6 bases outside the gene matches. The CDR3 region is CASSYSGGEVTGELFF. The CDR3 DNA sequence: TGTGCCAGCAGTTACTCTGGGGGGGAGGTGACCGGGGAGCTGTTTTTT.

V usage is TRBV7-2 and J usage is TRBJ2-3, with TRBD2 matching 8 bases. Trimming at V came to 0 bases and at J to 2 bases, leaving 7 bases not matched to a gene. CDR1 and CDR2 from the germline V gene are SGHTA and FQGNSA. This CDR3 has 17 amino acids. For the CDR3, the DNA is TGTGCCAGCAGCTTAGCGGCGGGGGGAGGACTCACAGATACGCAGTATTTT. It encodes CASSLAAGGGLTDTQYF.

The rearrangement joins TRBV19 to TRBJ1-2; D remains ambiguous. Trimming removed 4 bases from V and 4 bases from J, with 19 bases in between. This CDR3 region has 16 residues. The germline gives CDR1 LNHDA, CDR2 SQIVND (reference sequence). This CDR3 is CASSREEAVLPYGYTF. The CDR3 nucleotides are TGTGCCAGTAGTAGGGAGGAAGCGGTTCTGCCCTATGGCTACACCTTC.

The rearrangement joins TRBV10-3 to TRBJ2-5; 8 bases align to TRBD2. This CDR3 has 16 amino acids. J lost 7 bases, V lost 0 bases, and 10 bases had no gene match. Germline values: CDR1 ENHRY, CDR2 SYGVKD. Here the CDR3 reads CAISESMPGGPGTQYF. DNA of the CDR3: TGTGCCATCAGTGAGTCGATGCCGGGGGGGCCTGGGACCCAGTACTTC.

The CDR3 DNA follows: TGTGCCAGTAGTATAAGCGGAGTCAATCAGCCCCAGCATTTT. This codes for CASSISGVNQPQHF. The chain employs TRBV19 and TRBJ1-5; D not certain. Germline-derived CDR1 and CDR2 are LNHDA and SQIVND (reference sequence). The CDR3 length is 14 residues. V dropped 2 bases and J dropped 3 bases, with 8 bases sitting between them.

This chain links TRBV28 with TRBJ2-5; the match to TRBD1 covers 10 bases. In germline, CDR1 is MDHEN, CDR2 SYDVKM. The V segment lost 5 bases and the J segment 4 bases; nucleotides outside the gene matches: 10. The CDR3 runs to 16 residues. DNA of the CDR3: TGTGCCAGCAGTCAACCCGGACAGGGGGTAGGAGAGACCCAGTACTTC. Translating gives CASSQPGQGVGETQYF.

This chain links TRBV30 with TRBJ1-5; 8 nucleotides agree with TRBD1. Germline V gene lookup returns CDR1 GTSNPN and CDR2 SVGIG (reference sequence). Unmatched junction bases numbered 4, after V lost 3 bases and J lost 6 bases. The CDR3 has 13 residues. CDR3 protein: CAWRGQGGQPQHF. The CDR3 DNA reads as TGTGCCTGGAGAGGACAGGGCGGTCAGCCCCAGCATTTT. Filled out from reference TRBV30 and TRBJ1-5, the complete variable domain reads SQTIHQWPATLVQPVGSPLSLECTVEGTSNPNLYWYRQAAGRGLQLLFYSVGIGQISSEVPQNLSASRPQDRQFILSSKKLLLSDSGFYLCAWRGQGGQPQHFGDGTRLSIL.

The chain links TRBV6-5 to TRBJ1-5; no reliable D call. The CDR3 totals 13 residues. Per the germline V gene, CDR1 is MNHEY and CDR2 is SVGAGI. With 6 bases removed from V and 0 bases from J, the gap between germline ends came to 6 bases. CDR3 nucleotides: TGTGCCAGCAGAATCAATAGCAATCAGCCCCAGCATTTT. It codes for CASRINSNQPQHF.

The chain uses TRBV5-6 and TRBJ1-3; D might be TRBD1 (5 bases). Per germline, CDR1 SGHDT and CDR2 YYEEEE. The V end was cut by 0 bases, the J end by 7 bases, with 11 bases between. The CDR3 consists of 14 residues. The CDR3 DNA follows: TGTGCCAGCAGCTTGGGGGGCCCCGGTAACACCATATATTTT. Its protein product is CASSLGGPGNTIYF.

The chain recombines TRBV27 with TRBJ2-7; the D gene is possibly TRBD2 (6 bases). This CDR3 has 19 amino acids. Germline assignment: CDR1 MNHEY and CDR2 SMNVEV (reference sequence). Trimming cost V 5 bases and J 3 bases, with 29 bases left between them. The CDR3: CASSPSLRGMRSIGYEQYF. Here the CDR3 DNA reads TGTGCCAGCAGTCCCTCCCTTCGCGGGATGAGGAGTATCGGCTACGAGCAGTACTTC.

The genes are TRBV18 and TRBJ2-7; the D is unclear. Trimming shortened V by 3 bases and J by 1 base, and 10 bases separated the two germline ends. This CDR3 has 14 residues. From germline, CDR1 is KGHSH and CDR2 LQKENI. CDR3 protein: CASSPAAGSYEQYF. In DNA, the CDR3 is TGTGCCAGCTCACCGGCTGCCGGGTCCTACGAGCAGTACTTC.

The chain couples TRBV25-1 to TRBJ1-1; no clear D. Trimming cost V 1 base and J 4 bases, with 19 bases left between them. The CDR3 is made up of 17 amino acids. CDR1 is MGHDK and CDR2 is SYGVNS in the germline V gene. The CDR3 DNA reads TGTGCCAGCAGTGAATTTGTGGAGGGATCCTTCGGCACTGAAGCTTTCTTT. Its protein product is CASSEFVEGSFGTEAFF.

This rearrangement joins TRBV12-2 to TRBJ2-6; the D call of TRBD1 is as the table states it, not checked on the DNA. TRBV12-2 is tagged as a pseudogene. The CDR3 runs to 17 residues. CDR3 DNA: TGTGCAAGTCGCCGCATGGCAGACAGGGCTGGGGCCAACGTCCTGACTTTC. This translates into CASRRMADRAGANVLTF.

Regarding this clone: Additional DNA sequences in this sample encode the identical CDR3. The V and J genes are TRBV7-3 and TRBJ2-3, with D possibly TRBD2 on 6 matching bases. CDR1 and CDR2 from the germline V gene are SGHTA and FQGTGA. The CDR3 contains 15 residues. V was clipped by 3 bases and J by 2 bases, with 12 bases between them. In nucleotides, the CDR3 is TGTGCCAGCAGCTTGACCGGGGGTTTCACAGATACGCAGTATTTT. Translating gives CASSLTGGFTDTQYF.

The V and J genes are TRBV4-3 and TRBJ2-7; TRBD2 aligns across 8 bases. V lost 1 base, J lost 3 bases, and 8 bases stayed unmatched. CDR1 and CDR2 (germline): LGHNA, YSLEER. The CDR3 length is 16 residues. Here the CDR3 reads CASSQGAGLEGYEQYF. In DNA, the CDR3 is TGCGCCAGCAGCCAAGGGGCGGGACTAGAGGGCTACGAGCAGTACTTC.

This clone was seen just once. CDR3 sequence: CASSSPSTSGGPDTQYF. CDR3 DNA sequence: TGTGCCAGCAGCTCTCCTTCGACTAGCGGGGGCCCAGATACGCAGTATTTT. The chain has TRBV7-2 and TRBJ2-3; 12 nucleotides align to TRBD2. The V segment lost 4 bases and the J segment 4 bases; nucleotides outside the gene matches: 9. CDR1 and CDR2 from the germline V gene are SGHTA and FQGNSA. This CDR3 has 17 residues.

This clone was picked up a small number of times. The J gene is TRBJ1-3, the V gene TRBV6-5; TRBD1 matches at 7 bases. There are 15 residues in the CDR3. The trim removed 5 bases at V and 4 bases at J, leaving 8 bases unmatched. The germline CDR1 and CDR2 sequences are MNHEY and SVGAGI. This chain's CDR3 is CASSKTGYFGNTIYF. The DNA of the CDR3 is TGTGCCAGCAGTAAGACAGGGTACTTCGGAAACACCATATATTTT.

The CDR3 DNA follows: TGTGCCAGCAGTGACGAGGTTGGAGCGACCCAGTACTTC. The encoded protein is CASSDEVGATQYF. The J gene is TRBJ2-5, the V gene TRBV2, with unresolved D. This CDR3 has 13 amino acids. From germline, CDR1 is SNHLY and CDR2 FYNNEI. Between the trimmed V and J ends, which lost 3 bases and 7 bases, there was a span of 12 bases.

The chain is built from TRBV9 and TRBJ2-5; 12 bases agree with TRBD2. Germline CDR1 reads SGDLS; CDR2 reads YYNGEE. This CDR3 spans 15 amino acids. V was clipped by 4 bases and J by 5 bases; unmatched bases: 6. The CDR3 bases are TGTGCCAGCAGCCCTAGCGGGGGGGCCTGGGAGACCCAGTACTTC. This translates into CASSPSGGAWETQYF.

The chain links TRBV7-8 to TRBJ1-1; 7 bases fit TRBD1. Germline values: CDR1 SGHVS, CDR2 FQNEAQ. J was trimmed by 0 bases and V by 9 bases; bases with no gene match: 7. CDR3 size: 14 residues. The CDR3 coding sequence is TGTGCCAGTCAATCCGGGACAGTGAACACTGAAGCTTTCTTT. Translating gives CASQSGTVNTEAFF. Together with reference TRBV7-8 and TRBJ1-1, the CDR3 gives the full variable domain: GAGVSQSPRYKVAKRGQDVALRCDPISGHVSLFWYQQALGQGPEFLTYFQNEAQLDKSGLPSDRFFAERPEGSVSTLKIQRTQQEDSAVYLCASQSGTVNTEAFFGQGTRLTVV.

The chain couples TRBV11-2 to TRBJ2-1; the D is unclear. Between the trimmed V and J ends, which lost 4 bases and 7 bases, there was a span of 8 bases. This CDR3 spans 12 amino acids. Germline V CDR1 and CDR2: SGHAT, FQNNGV. Here the CDR3 DNA reads TGTGCCAGCAGCTCTTGGCCGAATGAGCAGTTCTTC. Its protein is CASSSWPNEQFF.

The chain couples TRBV6-5 to TRBJ2-4; TRBD1 matches at 7 bases. Per the germline V gene, CDR1 is MNHEY and CDR2 is SVGAGI. This CDR3 has 14 amino acids. Unmatched junction bases numbered 9, after V lost 6 bases and J lost 7 bases. The DNA for the CDR3 is TGTGCCAGCAGAACCCGACAGGGTATGAACATTCAGTACTTC. Encoded protein: CASRTRQGMNIQYF.

The chain has TRBV9 and TRBJ2-1; 10 nucleotides line up with TRBD1. The CDR3 covers 17 residues. The ends lost 4 bases at V and 2 bases at J; junction bases unmatched: 9. The V gene's germline CDR1 is SGDLS and CDR2 YYNGEE. The CDR3 DNA follows: TGTGCCAGCAGCTCATCCACCGGGACAGGGGCCTACAATGAGCAGTTCTTC. Its translation: CASSSSTGTGAYNEQFF.

CDR3: CASSYQTGFRSGNTIYF. Here the CDR3 DNA reads TGTGCCAGCAGCTACCAAACAGGGTTTAGATCTGGAAACACCATATATTTT. This chain connects TRBV7-6 to TRBJ1-3; possible D gene TRBD1, 6 bases. V lost 4 bases to trimming and J lost 1 base, with 17 bases between them. The germline CDR1 and CDR2 sequences are SGHVS and FNYEAQ. CDR3 length: 17 amino acids.